This T cell receptor (beta chain) is from a study of T cell responses to AZD1222 COVID-19 vaccine. The protocol was immunoSEQ multiplex PCR, while the TCRdb copy is restricted to in-frame clones and leaves out a portion. The sample holds 150,000 or so clones, roughly nine tenths seen once. This sample comprised peripheral blood, obtained on day 0 of AZD1222 vaccination. The clonotype comes from an adult in good health.

The CDR3 here is CASSLYKGTSYEQYF. CDR3 nucleotide sequence: TGTGCCAGCAGCTTGTACAAGGGCACCTCCTACGAGCAGTACTTC. The chain links TRBV5-5 to TRBJ2-7, with D uncertain. Germline-derived CDR1 and CDR2 are SGHKS and YYEKEE (reference sequence). V was shortened by 1 base and J by 0 bases, with 11 bases between the two germline ends. There are 15 residues in the CDR3.